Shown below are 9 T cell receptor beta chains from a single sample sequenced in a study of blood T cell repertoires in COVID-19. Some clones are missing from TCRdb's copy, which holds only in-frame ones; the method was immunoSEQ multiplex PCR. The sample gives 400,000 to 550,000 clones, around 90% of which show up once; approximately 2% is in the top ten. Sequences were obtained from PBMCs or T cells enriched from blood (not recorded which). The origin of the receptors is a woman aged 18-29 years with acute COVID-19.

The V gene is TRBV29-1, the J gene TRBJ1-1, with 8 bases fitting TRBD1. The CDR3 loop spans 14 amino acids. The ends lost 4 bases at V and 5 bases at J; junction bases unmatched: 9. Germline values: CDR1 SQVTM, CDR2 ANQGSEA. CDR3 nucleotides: TGCAGCGTTGTTCACCGGGACAGGCGAACTGAAGCTTTCTTT. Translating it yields CSVVHRDRRTEAFF.

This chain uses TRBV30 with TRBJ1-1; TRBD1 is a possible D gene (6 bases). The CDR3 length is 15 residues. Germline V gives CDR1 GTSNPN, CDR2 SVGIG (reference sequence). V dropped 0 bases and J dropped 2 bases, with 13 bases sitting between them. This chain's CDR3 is CAWSVQGTFNTEAFF. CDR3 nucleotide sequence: TGTGCCTGGAGTGTACAAGGGACATTTAACACTGAAGCTTTCTTT. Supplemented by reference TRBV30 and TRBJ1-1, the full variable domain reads SQTIHQWPATLVQPVGSPLSLECTVEGTSNPNLYWYRQAAGRGLQLLFYSVGIGQISSEVPQNLSASRPQDRQFILSSKKLLLSDSGFYLCAWSVQGTFNTEAFFGQGTRLTVV.

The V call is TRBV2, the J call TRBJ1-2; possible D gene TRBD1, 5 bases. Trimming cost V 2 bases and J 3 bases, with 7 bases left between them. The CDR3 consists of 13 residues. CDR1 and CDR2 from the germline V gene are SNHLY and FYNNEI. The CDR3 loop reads CASSEIGDYGYTF. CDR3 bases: TGTGCCAGCAGTGAAATAGGGGACTATGGCTACACCTTC.

The CDR3 spells CARAGRIYNEQFF. The CDR3 region has the DNA TGTGCCCGGGCGGGGAGAATCTACAATGAGCAGTTCTTC. The J gene is TRBJ2-1, the V gene TRBV7-2; weak D call: TRBD2 (6 bases). Germline CDR1 SGHTA, CDR2 FQGNSA. The CDR3 loop spans 13 amino acids. Deletions cut 11 bases from V and 3 bases from J, with 14 bases between.

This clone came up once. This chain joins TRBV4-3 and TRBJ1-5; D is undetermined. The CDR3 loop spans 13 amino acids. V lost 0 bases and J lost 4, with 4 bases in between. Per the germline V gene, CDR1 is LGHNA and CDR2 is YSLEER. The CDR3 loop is CASSQDSNQPQHF. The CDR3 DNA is TGCGCCAGCAGCCAAGATTCTAATCAGCCCCAGCATTTT.

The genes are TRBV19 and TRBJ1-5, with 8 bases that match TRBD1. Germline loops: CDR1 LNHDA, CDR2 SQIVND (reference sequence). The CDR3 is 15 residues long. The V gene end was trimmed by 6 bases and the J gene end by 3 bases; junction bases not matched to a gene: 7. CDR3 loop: CASRADRVNNQPQHF. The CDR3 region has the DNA TGTGCCAGTAGAGCGGACAGGGTTAACAATCAGCCCCAGCATTTT.

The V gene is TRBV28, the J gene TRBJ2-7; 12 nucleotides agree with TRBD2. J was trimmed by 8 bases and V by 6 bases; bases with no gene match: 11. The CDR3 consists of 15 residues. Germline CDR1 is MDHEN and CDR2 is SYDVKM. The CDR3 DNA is TGTGCCAGCAGACGGCGGCTGACTAGCGGGAGACAGCAGTACTTC. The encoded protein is CASRRRLTSGRQQYF.

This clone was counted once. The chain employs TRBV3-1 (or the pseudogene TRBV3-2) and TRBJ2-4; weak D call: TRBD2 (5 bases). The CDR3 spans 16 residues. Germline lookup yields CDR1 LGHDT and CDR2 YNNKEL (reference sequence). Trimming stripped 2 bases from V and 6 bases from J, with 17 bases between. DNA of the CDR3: TGTGCCAGCAGCCAAATAAAGGAAGGACTGGGAAACATTCAGTACTTC. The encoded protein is CASSQIKEGLGNIQYF.

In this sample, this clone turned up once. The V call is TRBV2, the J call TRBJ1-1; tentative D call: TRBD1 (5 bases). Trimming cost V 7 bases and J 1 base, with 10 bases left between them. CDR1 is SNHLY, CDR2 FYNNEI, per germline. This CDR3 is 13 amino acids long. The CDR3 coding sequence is TGTGCCAGCAAGGTCGACAGGAACACTGAAGCTTTCTTT. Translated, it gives CASKVDRNTEAFF.